This TCR beta chain was found in a study of blood T cell repertoires in COVID-19. Looking at the study overall: Nucleic acid was either cDNA or gDNA, and it came from T cells, B-cell-depleted T cells, or PBMCs.

The germline CDR1 and CDR2 sequences are MNHEY and SMNVEV (reference sequence). The germline V and J ends were trimmed by 5 bases and 4 bases, with 18 bases remaining between them. The CDR3 spans 15 residues. In the original processing: Estimation of nucleated cell counts relied on the amplification of reference gene primers. Clones were sequenced by immunoSEQ multiplex PCR, and TCRdb holds only the in-frame ones, with some missing. V and J calls and clone size are given by that table; D and trimming were obtained from the DNA. The sample lists fewer than 400,000 clones; 75% to 90% were seen once. The sequenced sample was PBMCs or T cells enriched from blood (not recorded which). The origin of this receptor is a man aged 30-40 years who had recovered from COVID-19. The chain joins TRBV27 to TRBJ2-7; D may be TRBD2 (6 bases). The CDR3, as DNA: TGTGCCAGCAGTCGGGAGAGCGGGCTGGGGTACGAGCAGTACTTC. Protein: CASSRESGLGYEQYF.